These 17 T cell receptor beta chains came from one sample sequenced in a study of cytomegalovirus exposure and HLA in healthy donors. PCR used 60 Vbeta primers and 13 Jbeta primers. Libraries were prepared by immunoSEQ multiplex PCR; TCRdb keeps only in-frame clonotypes and omits some of them. The repertoire holds about 130,000 clones, with around 76% as singletons. The specimen was PBMCs. These receptors all stem from a male donor in good health and CMV-seronegative.

This clone was seen just once. This chain links TRBV5-8 with TRBJ2-3; D is uncertain. In germline, CDR1 is SGHTS, CDR2 YDEGEE. CDR3 length: 16 residues. V lost 4 bases, J lost 8 bases, and 23 bases lay in between. CDR3 loop: CASSPARHTSWFTQYF. The CDR3 DNA reads as TGTGCCAGCAGCCCCGCTAGGCATACCAGTTGGTTTACGCAGTATTTT.

This rearrangement joins TRBV7-6 to TRBJ1-3; a weak D match, TRBD1 (6 bases). V was clipped by 5 bases and J by 0 bases, with 23 bases between them. The V gene's germline CDR1 is SGHVS and CDR2 FNYEAQ. CDR3 size: 19 residues. The CDR3 DNA sequence: TGTGCCAGCAGCCGCCAAAAATACCGACAGGTCAACTCTGGAAACACCATATATTTT. Translating gives CASSRQKYRQVNSGNTIYF.

The chain recombines TRBV6-4 with TRBJ1-1; 7 bases are a match to TRBD1. This CDR3 comprises 14 residues. Germline assignment: CDR1 MRHNA and CDR2 SNTAGT. Unmatched junction bases numbered 5, after V lost 6 bases and J lost 1 base. CDR3 sequence reads: CASRPQGTNTEAFF. Here the CDR3 DNA reads TGTGCCAGCAGGCCACAGGGGACGAACACTGAAGCTTTCTTT.

The chain carries TRBV6-5 and TRBJ1-1, with TRBD1 matching over 9 bases. This CDR3 is built from 13 residues. V shed 10 bases and J 3 bases; nucleotides not matched to a gene: 6. Germline-derived CDR1 and CDR2 are MNHEY and SVGAGI. CDR3 in amino acids: CATTDRGDTEAFF. In DNA form, the CDR3 reads TGTGCCACCACGGACAGGGGAGACACTGAAGCTTTCTTT.

This chain joins TRBV18 and TRBJ1-2, with D tentatively TRBD1 (6 bases). V dropped 2 bases and J dropped 7 bases, with 14 bases sitting between them. Germline-derived CDR1 and CDR2 are KGHSH and LQKENI. This CDR3 region has 14 residues. CDR3 loop: CASSPTELGGGYTF. In nucleotides, the CDR3 is TGTGCCAGCTCACCAACAGAGTTAGGGGGTGGCTACACCTTC.

The CDR3 loop is CASSEARGQGSQFF. CDR3 sequence (DNA): TGTGCCAGCAGTGAAGCGCGGGGACAGGGAAGTCAGTTCTTC. V and J are TRBV2 and TRBJ2-1, with 9 bases fitting TRBD1. Trimming at V came to 0 bases and at J to 13 bases, leaving 7 bases not matched to a gene. CDR3 length equals 14 residues. Germline CDR1 is SNHLY and CDR2 is FYNNEI.

This chain connects TRBV27 to TRBJ1-1; D is ambiguous. V gave up 2 bases and J gave up 6 bases, with 16 bases separating them. The CDR3 is 15 residues long. Germline V gene data show CDR1 as MNHEY and CDR2 as SMNVEV (reference sequence). CDR3 residues: CASSLTQSLSPEAFF. The CDR3 DNA sequence: TGTGCCAGCAGTTTAACCCAGTCGTTGTCCCCTGAAGCTTTCTTT.

The V gene is TRBV30, the J gene TRBJ2-7; 7 bases align to TRBD1. The V gene end was trimmed by 4 bases and the J gene end by 2 bases; junction bases not matched to a gene: 8. The CDR3 extends over 14 amino acids. In germline, CDR1 is GTSNPN, CDR2 SVGIG (reference sequence). CDR3 protein: CAWTRGQTTYEQYF. DNA for the CDR3: TGTGCCTGGACCCGGGGACAGACCACCTACGAGCAGTACTTC.

V gene TRBV5-1 combines with J gene TRBJ1-5; D might be TRBD1 (5 bases). The germline V and J ends were trimmed by 5 bases and 3 bases, with 15 bases remaining between them. There are 15 residues in the CDR3. Per germline, CDR1 SGHRS and CDR2 YFSETQ. The CDR3 DNA is TGCGCCAGCAGTCCAAGTACAGGATACAATCAGCCCCAGCATTTT. Translation gives CASSPSTGYNQPQHF.

This chain uses TRBV27 with TRBJ2-3, with 9 bases aligning to TRBD2. Per the germline V gene, CDR1 is MNHEY and CDR2 is SMNVEV (reference sequence). V was pared by 3 bases and J by 3 bases, with 13 bases of the junction left unmatched. CDR3 size: 18 residues. CDR3 sequence (DNA): TGTGCCAGCAGTTTGCTTTCCTCTAGCGGGAAACCGACAGATACGCAGTATTTT. This translates into CASSLLSSSGKPTDTQYF.

This clone was observed a single time. This chain uses TRBV7-8 with TRBJ2-5, with D possibly being TRBD1 (6 bases). The CDR3 contains 15 residues. CDR1 is SGHVS and CDR2 is FQNEAQ in the germline V gene. Trimming took 4 bases from V and 2 from J, leaving 14 bases between them. The CDR3 reads CASSSFSDRQETQYF. The CDR3 DNA is TGTGCCAGCAGCTCCTTCTCGGACAGACAAGAGACCCAGTACTTC.

The chain uses TRBV5-6 and TRBJ1-5, with D tentatively TRBD1 (6 bases). The CDR3 length is 15 residues. V dropped 4 bases and J dropped 5 bases, with 16 bases sitting between them. Germline CDR1 SGHDT, CDR2 YYEEEE. CDR3 residues: CASSLERDNDQPQHF. In DNA, the CDR3 is TGTGCCAGCAGCCTGGAACGGGACAACGATCAGCCCCAGCATTTT.

This clone was detected a few times. This chain joins TRBV28 and TRBJ2-5, with 9 bases lining up with TRBD2. The germline gives CDR1 MDHEN, CDR2 SYDVKM. This CDR3 comprises 12 residues. J was trimmed by 5 bases and V by 7 bases; bases with no gene match: 2. CDR3 region: CASMAGGETQYF. The CDR3 bases are TGTGCCAGCATGGCGGGGGGGGAGACCCAGTACTTC.

The V and J genes are TRBV7-3 and TRBJ2-7; 11 positions match TRBD2. The CDR3 is 15 residues long. The trim removed 5 bases at V and 2 bases at J, leaving 5 bases unmatched. The germline V gene encodes CDR1 SGHTA and CDR2 FQGTGA. The CDR3 sequence: CASSETSGGPYEQYF. For the CDR3, the DNA is TGTGCCAGCAGCGAAACTAGCGGGGGCCCCTACGAGCAGTACTTC.

This CDR3 is CASSERGTTNTGELFF. The CDR3 region has the DNA TGTGCCAGCAGCGAACGCGGGACTACTAACACCGGGGAGCTGTTTTTT. The chain combines TRBV9 with TRBJ2-2; 7 positions match TRBD2. This CDR3 has 16 residues. V was clipped by 3 bases and J by 2 bases; unmatched bases: 7. Germline values: CDR1 SGDLS, CDR2 YYNGEE. The full variable domain, in which reference TRBV9 and TRBJ2-2 provide the parts outside the CDR3, is DSGVTQTPKHLITATGQRVTLRCSPRSGDLSVYWYQQSLDQGLQFLIQYYNGEERAKGNILERFSAQQFPDLHSELNLSSLELGDSALYFCASSERGTTNTGELFFGEGSRLTVL.

V is TRBV25-1 and J is TRBJ2-3, with D perhaps TRBD2 (5 bases). Per the germline V gene, CDR1 is MGHDK and CDR2 is SYGVNS. Deletions cut 8 bases from V and 5 bases from J, with 11 bases between. The CDR3 has 12 amino acids. Written as DNA, the CDR3 is TGTGCCAGCGGGAGACGTGGAGATACGCAGTATTTT. Translation gives CASGRRGDTQYF. Based on the CDR3 plus reference TRBV25-1 and TRBJ2-3, the full variable domain is EADIYQTPRYLVIGTGKKITLECSQTMGHDKMYWYQQDPGMELHLIHYSYGVNSTEKGDLSSESTVSRIRTEHFPLTLESARPSHTSQYLCASGRRGDTQYFGPGTRLTVL.

V usage is TRBV6-1 and J usage is TRBJ2-7; 9 nucleotides align to TRBD2. V trimming: 4 bases; J trimming: 0 bases; junction bases outside the gene matches: 7. The CDR3 has 16 amino acids. Germline V gene data show CDR1 as MNHNS and CDR2 as SASEGT. CDR3 nucleotides: TGTGCCAGCAGTGCGTATAGCGGGGGTAGCTCCTACGAGCAGTACTTC. It yields the protein CASSAYSGGSSYEQYF.